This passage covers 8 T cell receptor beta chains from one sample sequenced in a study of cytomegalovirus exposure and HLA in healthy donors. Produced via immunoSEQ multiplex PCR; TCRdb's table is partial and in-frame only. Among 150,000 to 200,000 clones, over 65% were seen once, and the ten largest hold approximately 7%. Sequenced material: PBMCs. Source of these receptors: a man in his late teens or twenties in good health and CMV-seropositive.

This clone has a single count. The CDR3 spells CASSPLGVNQPQHF. The CDR3 bases are TGTGCCAGCAGTCCTTTAGGAGTCAATCAGCCCCAGCATTTT. The rearrangement joins TRBV28 to TRBJ1-5, with no clear D. V shed 5 bases and J shed 3 bases, with 11 bases lying between them. The V gene's germline CDR1 is MDHEN and CDR2 SYDVKM. CDR3 length equals 14 residues.

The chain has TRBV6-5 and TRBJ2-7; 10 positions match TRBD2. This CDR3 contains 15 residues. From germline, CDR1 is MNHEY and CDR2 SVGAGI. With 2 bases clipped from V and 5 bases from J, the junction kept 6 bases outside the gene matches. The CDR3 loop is CASSYGAGGPHEQYF. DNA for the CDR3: TGTGCCAGCAGTTACGGAGCGGGAGGGCCCCACGAGCAGTACTTC.

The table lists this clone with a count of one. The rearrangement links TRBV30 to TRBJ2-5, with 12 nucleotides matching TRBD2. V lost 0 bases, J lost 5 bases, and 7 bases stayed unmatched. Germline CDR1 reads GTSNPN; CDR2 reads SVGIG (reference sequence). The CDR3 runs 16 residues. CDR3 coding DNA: TGTGCCTGGAGTGTATCTAGCGGGAGGGGACGGGAGACCCAGTACTTC. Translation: CAWSVSSGRGRETQYF.

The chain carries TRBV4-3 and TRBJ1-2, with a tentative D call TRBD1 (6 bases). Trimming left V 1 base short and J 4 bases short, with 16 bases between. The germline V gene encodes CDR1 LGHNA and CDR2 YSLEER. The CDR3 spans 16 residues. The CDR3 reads CASSQGTVFSGYGYTF. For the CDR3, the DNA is TGCGCCAGCAGCCAAGGGACAGTTTTTAGTGGCTATGGCTACACCTTC.

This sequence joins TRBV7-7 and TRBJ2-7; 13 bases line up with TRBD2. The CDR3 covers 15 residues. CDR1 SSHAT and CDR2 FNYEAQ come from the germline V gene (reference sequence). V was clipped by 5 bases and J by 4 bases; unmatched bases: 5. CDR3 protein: CASSPGTSGIYEQYF. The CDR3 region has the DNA TGTGCCAGCAGCCCCGGGACTAGCGGGATTTACGAGCAGTACTTC.

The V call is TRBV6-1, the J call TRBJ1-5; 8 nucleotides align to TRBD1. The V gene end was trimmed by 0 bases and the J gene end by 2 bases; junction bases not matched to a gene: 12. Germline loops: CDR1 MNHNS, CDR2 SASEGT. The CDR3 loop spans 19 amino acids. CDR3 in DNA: TGTGCCAGCAGTGAAGCGTTGGGCAGGGGGCTAGGAGGCAATCAGCCCCAGCATTTT. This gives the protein CASSEALGRGLGGNQPQHF.

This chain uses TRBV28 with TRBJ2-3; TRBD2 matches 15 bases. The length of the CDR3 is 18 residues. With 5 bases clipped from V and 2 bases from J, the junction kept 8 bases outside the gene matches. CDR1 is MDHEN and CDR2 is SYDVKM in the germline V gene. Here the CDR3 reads CASSPGLAGGHSTDTQYF. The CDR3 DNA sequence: TGTGCCAGCAGTCCCGGACTAGCGGGAGGGCACTCCACAGATACGCAGTATTTT.

DNA of the CDR3: TGTGCCAGTACCCCTCGTCGGGGGTCCAATCAGCCCCAGCATTTT. Residues: CASTPRRGSNQPQHF. The genes are TRBV19 and TRBJ1-5; D possibly corresponds to TRBD1 (5 bases). This CDR3 contains 15 residues. CDR1 and CDR2 (germline): LNHDA, SQIVND (reference sequence). Trimming left V 7 bases short and J 3 bases short, with 16 bases between.